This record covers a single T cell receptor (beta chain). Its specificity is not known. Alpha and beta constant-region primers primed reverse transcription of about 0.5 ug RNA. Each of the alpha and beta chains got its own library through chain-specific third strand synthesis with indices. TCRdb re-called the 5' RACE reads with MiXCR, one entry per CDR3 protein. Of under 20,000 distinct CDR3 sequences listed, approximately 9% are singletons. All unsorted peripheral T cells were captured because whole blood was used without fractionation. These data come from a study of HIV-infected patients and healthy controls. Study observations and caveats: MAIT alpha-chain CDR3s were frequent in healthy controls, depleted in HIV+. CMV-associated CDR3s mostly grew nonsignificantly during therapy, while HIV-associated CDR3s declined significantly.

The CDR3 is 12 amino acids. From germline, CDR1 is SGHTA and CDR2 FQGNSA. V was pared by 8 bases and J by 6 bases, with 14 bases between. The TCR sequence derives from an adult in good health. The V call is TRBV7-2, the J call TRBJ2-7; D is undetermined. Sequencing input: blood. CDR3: CASQKAPGEQYF. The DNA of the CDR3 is TGTGCCAGCCAGAAAGCCCCCGGCGAGCAGTACTTC.